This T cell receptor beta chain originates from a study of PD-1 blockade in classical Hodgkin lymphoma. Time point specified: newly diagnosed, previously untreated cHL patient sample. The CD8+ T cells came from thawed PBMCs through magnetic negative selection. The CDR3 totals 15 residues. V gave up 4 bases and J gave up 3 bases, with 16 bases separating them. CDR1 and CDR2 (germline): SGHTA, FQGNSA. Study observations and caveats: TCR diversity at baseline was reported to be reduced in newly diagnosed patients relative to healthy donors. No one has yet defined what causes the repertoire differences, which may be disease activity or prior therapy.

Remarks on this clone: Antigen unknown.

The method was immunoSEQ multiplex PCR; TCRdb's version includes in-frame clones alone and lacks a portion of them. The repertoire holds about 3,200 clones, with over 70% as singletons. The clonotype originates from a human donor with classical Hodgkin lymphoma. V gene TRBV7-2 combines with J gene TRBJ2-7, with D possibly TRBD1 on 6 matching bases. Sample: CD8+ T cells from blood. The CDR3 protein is CASSSVRDMIYEQYF. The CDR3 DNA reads TGTGCCAGCAGCTCCGTCCGGGACATGATCTACGAGCAGTACTTC.